Listed below are T cell receptor beta chains from one sample, sequenced in a study of blood T cell repertoires in COVID-19. Method: immunoSEQ multiplex PCR; TCRdb's copy keeps in-frame clones and lacks some. The sample consists of roughly 200,000 clones, around 80% of them appearing once. Material for sequencing was peripheral blood. The receptor set was obtained from a woman aged 70-85 years with acute or convalescent COVID-19. The CDR3 runs from the conserved cysteine through the conserved F or W. D genes are given only for firm matches. For some rows the clone size is stated as once, few or many, or as a class when expanded; others skip it.

d_gene: TRBD1
abundance: .
j_gene: TRBJ2-2
v_gene: TRBV5-1
CDR3nt: TGCGCCAGCAGCCCTCCGGGACAGGGATATTACACCGGGGAGCTGTTTTTT
CDR3aa: CASSPPGQGYYTGELFF

d_gene: TRBD1
abundance: .
j_gene: TRBJ2-1
v_gene: TRBV15
CDR3nt: TGTGCCACCAGCAGAGATAAGGGACAGGGTTTCTACAATGAGCAGTTCTTC
CDR3aa: CATSRDKGQGFYNEQFF

d_gene: TRBD1
abundance: .
j_gene: TRBJ2-3
v_gene: TRBV29-1
CDR3nt: TGCAGCGGCGGAGTGGGACAGGGACCCACAGATACGCAGTATTTT
CDR3aa: CSGGVGQGPTDTQYF

d_gene: TRBD1
abundance: once
j_gene: TRBJ1-1
v_gene: TRBV5-1
CDR3nt: TGCGCCAGCAGCCCGGGACAGGGGAACGCTGAAGCTTTCTTT
CDR3aa: CASSPGQGNAEAFF

d_gene: TRBD2
abundance: .
j_gene: TRBJ2-5
v_gene: TRBV29-1
CDR3nt: TGCAGCGTTGGGGGACTAGCGGGACCACAAGAGACCCAGTACTTC
CDR3aa: CSVGGLAGPQETQYF

d_gene: .
abundance: .
j_gene: TRBJ2-2
v_gene: TRBV6-5
CDR3nt: TGTGCCAGCAGCTCCGACAGATTCACCGGGGAGCTGTTTTTT
CDR3aa: CASSSDRFTGELFF

d_gene: .
abundance: .
j_gene: TRBJ2-6
v_gene: TRBV7-9
CDR3nt: TGTGCCAGTGGTGCGGGCTACTCTGGGGCCAACGTCCTGACTTTC
CDR3aa: CASGAGYSGANVLTF

d_gene: .
abundance: .
j_gene: TRBJ2-7
v_gene: TRBV20-1
CDR3nt: TGCAGTGCTAGTATCACAGGCCGAACCTACGAGCAGTACTTC
CDR3aa: CSASITGRTYEQYF

d_gene: .
abundance: .
j_gene: TRBJ1-2
v_gene: TRBV5-1
CDR3nt: TGCGCCAGCAGCTTGTCCCCTATCCTGGACTATGGCTACACCTTC
CDR3aa: CASSLSPILDYGYTF

d_gene: TRBD2
abundance: .
j_gene: TRBJ2-7
v_gene: TRBV29-1
CDR3nt: TGCAGCGGGACTAGCGGCTACGAGCAGTACTTC
CDR3aa: CSGTSGYEQYF

d_gene: .
abundance: .
j_gene: TRBJ1-1
v_gene: TRBV5-8
CDR3nt: TGTGCCAGCAGCTTTACACAGAGAGACACTGAAGCTTTCTTT
CDR3aa: CASSFTQRDTEAFF

d_gene: .
abundance: .
j_gene: TRBJ2-3
v_gene: TRBV9
CDR3nt: TGTGCCAGCAGCGTACAGGGAAAAACCACAGATACGCAGTATTTT
CDR3aa: CASSVQGKTTDTQYF

d_gene: .
abundance: .
j_gene: TRBJ1-4
v_gene: TRBV28
CDR3nt: TGTGCCAGCAGTAAACAGAGAAATGAAAAACTGTTTTTT
CDR3aa: CASSKQRNEKLFF

d_gene: .
abundance: .
j_gene: TRBJ2-5
v_gene: TRBV18
CDR3nt: TGTGCCAGCTCATCCTCCCAAGAGACCCAGTACTTC
CDR3aa: CASSSSQETQYF

d_gene: TRBD2
abundance: .
j_gene: TRBJ2-1
v_gene: TRBV29-1
CDR3nt: TGCAGCGGCAAACTAGCGGGAGATAACAATGAGCAGTTCTTC
CDR3aa: CSGKLAGDNNEQFF

d_gene: .
abundance: .
j_gene: TRBJ2-3
v_gene: TRBV2
CDR3nt: TGTGCCAGCAGTGAGTTCAGAAGCACAGATACGCAGTATTTT
CDR3aa: CASSEFRSTDTQYF

d_gene: .
abundance: .
j_gene: TRBJ2-1
v_gene: TRBV14
CDR3nt: TGTGCCAGCAGCCAAGTCAACCGGGACAATGAGCAGTTCTTC
CDR3aa: CASSQVNRDNEQFF

d_gene: TRBD2
abundance: few
j_gene: TRBJ2-5
v_gene: TRBV27
CDR3nt: TGTGCCAGCAGGCCCCTTTTATTAACTAGCGAACAGACCCAGTACTTC
CDR3aa: CASRPLLLTSEQTQYF

d_gene: TRBD2
abundance: .
j_gene: TRBJ2-1
v_gene: TRBV20-1
CDR3nt: TGCAGTGCTAGAGTGCGGGAGGAGTGGTTCTTC
CDR3aa: CSARVREEWFF

d_gene: TRBD1
abundance: few
j_gene: TRBJ1-2
v_gene: TRBV6-5
CDR3nt: TGTGCCAGCACCTATGACAGGGTGGGTGGCTACACCTTC
CDR3aa: CASTYDRVGGYTF

d_gene: TRBD1
abundance: .
j_gene: TRBJ1-5
v_gene: TRBV7-9
CDR3nt: TGTGCCAGCACGGGACAGGGGTATCAGCCCCAGCATTTT
CDR3aa: CASTGQGYQPQHF

d_gene: TRBD2
abundance: .
j_gene: TRBJ2-1
v_gene: TRBV7-8
CDR3nt: TGTGCCAGCAGCTTAGTCTCTAGCGGGAGGAAGAATGAGCAGTTCTTC
CDR3aa: CASSLVSSGRKNEQFF

d_gene: .
abundance: once
j_gene: TRBJ1-2
v_gene: TRBV18
CDR3nt: TGTGCCAGTTCAGGGTTCACTCTAGATGGCTACACCTTC
CDR3aa: CASSGFTLDGYTF

d_gene: TRBD1
abundance: .
j_gene: TRBJ1-5
v_gene: TRBV7-3
CDR3nt: TGTGCCAGCAGCTTAGAAGGGGGCGATCAGCCCCAGCATTTT
CDR3aa: CASSLEGGDQPQHF

d_gene: TRBD2
abundance: .
j_gene: TRBJ2-1
v_gene: TRBV2
CDR3nt: TGTGCCAGCAGAAGACTAGCGGGAAATGAGCAGTTCTTC
CDR3aa: CASRRLAGNEQFF

d_gene: .
abundance: .
j_gene: TRBJ2-7
v_gene: TRBV6-5
CDR3nt: TGTGCCAGCAGGAGGGAAACATTTTCCTCCTACGAGCAGTACTTC
CDR3aa: CASRRETFSSYEQYF

d_gene: TRBD2
abundance: .
j_gene: TRBJ2-3
v_gene: TRBV24-1
CDR3nt: TGTGCCACCAGTGACGCGGGAGACCCAGATACGCAGTATTTT
CDR3aa: CATSDAGDPDTQYF

d_gene: .
abundance: .
j_gene: TRBJ1-1
v_gene: TRBV19
CDR3nt: TGTGCCAGTAGTATTTGGGGGACAAACACTGAAGCTTTCTTT
CDR3aa: CASSIWGTNTEAFF

d_gene: TRBD1
abundance: .
j_gene: TRBJ1-1
v_gene: TRBV28
CDR3nt: TGTGCCAGCAGTACGGGGACAGGGGTGAACACTGAAGCTTTCTTT
CDR3aa: CASSTGTGVNTEAFF

d_gene: TRBD2
abundance: .
j_gene: TRBJ2-3
v_gene: TRBV19
CDR3nt: TGTGCCAGTAGTCCTAGCGGGAATACGCAGTATTTT
CDR3aa: CASSPSGNTQYF

d_gene: TRBD1
abundance: .
j_gene: TRBJ1-6
v_gene: TRBV10-2
CDR3nt: TGCGCCAGCAGTGACAGGGGGGAAGGTAATTCACCCCTCCACTTT
CDR3aa: CASSDRGEGNSPLHF

d_gene: TRBD2
abundance: .
j_gene: TRBJ2-4
v_gene: TRBV5-1
CDR3nt: TGCGCCAGCAGCTTGGGGTTGACTAGCGGGACCAAAAACATTCAGTACTTC
CDR3aa: CASSLGLTSGTKNIQYF

d_gene: .
abundance: .
j_gene: TRBJ1-4
v_gene: TRBV9
CDR3nt: TGTGCCAGCAGCGTAGGAGGGGGACCCTATGAAAAACTGTTTTTT
CDR3aa: CASSVGGGPYEKLFF

d_gene: TRBD2
abundance: .
j_gene: TRBJ2-5
v_gene: TRBV7-2
CDR3nt: TGTGCCAGCAGCTTAGGTTTGTCAGGACTAGCTCGGGAGACCCAGTACTTC
CDR3aa: CASSLGLSGLARETQYF

d_gene: TRBD2
abundance: .
j_gene: TRBJ2-1
v_gene: TRBV19
CDR3nt: TGTGCCAGTAGTCCGGGAGGTTGGGATGAGCAGTTCTTC
CDR3aa: CASSPGGWDEQFF

d_gene: TRBD1
abundance: .
j_gene: TRBJ2-5
v_gene: TRBV2
CDR3nt: TGTGCCAGCAGTGTGGACAGGCAAGAGACCCAGTACTTC
CDR3aa: CASSVDRQETQYF